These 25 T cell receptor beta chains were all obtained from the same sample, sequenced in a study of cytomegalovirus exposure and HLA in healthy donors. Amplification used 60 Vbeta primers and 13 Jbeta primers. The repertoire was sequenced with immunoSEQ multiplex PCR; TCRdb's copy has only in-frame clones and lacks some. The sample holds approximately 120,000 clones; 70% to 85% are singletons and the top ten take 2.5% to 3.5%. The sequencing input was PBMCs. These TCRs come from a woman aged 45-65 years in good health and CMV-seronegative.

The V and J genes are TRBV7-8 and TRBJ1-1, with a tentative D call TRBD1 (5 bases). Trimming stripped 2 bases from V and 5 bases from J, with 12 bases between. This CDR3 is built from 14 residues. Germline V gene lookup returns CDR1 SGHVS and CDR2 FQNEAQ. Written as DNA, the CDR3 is TGTGCCAGCAGCTTAAGGCAGGGTAGGACTGAAGCTTTCTTT. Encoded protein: CASSLRQGRTEAFF.

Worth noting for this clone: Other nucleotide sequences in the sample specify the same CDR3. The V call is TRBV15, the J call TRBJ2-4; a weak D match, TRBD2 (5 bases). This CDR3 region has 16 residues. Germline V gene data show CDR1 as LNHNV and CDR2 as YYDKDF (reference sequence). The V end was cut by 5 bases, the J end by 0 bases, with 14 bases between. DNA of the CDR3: TGTGCCACCAGCGTTGGGAGCACTATAGCCAAAAACATTCAGTACTTC. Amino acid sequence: CATSVGSTIAKNIQYF.

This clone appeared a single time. CDR3 in DNA: TGTGCCAGCAGTGTACAGGAAAACACCATATATTTT. Translation: CASSVQENTIYF. The chain recombines TRBV28 with TRBJ1-3; a possible D gene is TRBD1 (5 bases). Germline assignment: CDR1 MDHEN and CDR2 SYDVKM. The CDR3 loop spans 12 amino acids. Trimming removed 5 bases at V and 6 bases at J, with 8 bases between.

The CDR3: CASTLSGSPYEQYF. Written as DNA, the CDR3 is TGTGCCAGCACCTTGAGCGGGAGCCCCTACGAGCAGTACTTC. The rearrangement links TRBV7-9 to TRBJ2-5; 8 nucleotides match TRBD2. The J call may not be correct, given that the DNA end is closer to TRBJ2-7. The CDR3 is made up of 14 amino acids. The germline CDR1 and CDR2 sequences are SEHNR and FQNEAQ (reference sequence).

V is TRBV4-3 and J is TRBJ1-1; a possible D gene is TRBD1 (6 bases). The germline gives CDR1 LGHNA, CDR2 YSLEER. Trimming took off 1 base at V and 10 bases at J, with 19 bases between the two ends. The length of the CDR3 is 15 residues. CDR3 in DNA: TGCGCCAGCAGCCAAGGGACAGCTCGATTAGGGAGAGCTTTCTTT. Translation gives CASSQGTARLGRAFF.

The CDR3 bases are TGTGCCAGCTCGAAGGCTGAGCGGAGCGCCTACGAGCAGTACTTC. This encodes CASSKAERSAYEQYF. The chain recombines TRBV6-6 with TRBJ2-7, with D perhaps TRBD2 (5 bases). The V gene lost 8 bases and the J gene lost 2 bases, with 19 bases spanning the gap. CDR3 length: 15 residues. Germline assignment: CDR1 MNHNY and CDR2 SVGAGI (reference sequence).

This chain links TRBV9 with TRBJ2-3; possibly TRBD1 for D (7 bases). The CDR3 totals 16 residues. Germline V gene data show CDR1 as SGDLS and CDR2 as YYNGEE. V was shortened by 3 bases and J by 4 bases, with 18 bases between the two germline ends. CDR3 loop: CASSEDGAGGSDTQYF. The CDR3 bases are TGTGCCAGCAGCGAAGACGGGGCAGGGGGGTCAGATACGCAGTATTTT.

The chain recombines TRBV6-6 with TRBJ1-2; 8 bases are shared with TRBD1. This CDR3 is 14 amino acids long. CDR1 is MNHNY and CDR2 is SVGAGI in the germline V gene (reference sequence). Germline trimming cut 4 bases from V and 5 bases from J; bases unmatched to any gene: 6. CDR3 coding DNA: TGTGCCAGCAGTTCAGGGGGCGCGTGGTATGGCTACACCTTC. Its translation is CASSSGGAWYGYTF.

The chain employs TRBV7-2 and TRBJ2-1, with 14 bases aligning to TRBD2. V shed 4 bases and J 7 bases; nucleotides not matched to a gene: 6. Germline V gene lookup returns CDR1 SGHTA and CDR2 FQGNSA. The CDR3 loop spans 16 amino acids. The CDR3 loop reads CASSSGTSGSINEQFF. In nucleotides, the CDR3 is TGTGCCAGCAGCTCCGGGACTAGCGGGAGCATTAATGAGCAGTTCTTC. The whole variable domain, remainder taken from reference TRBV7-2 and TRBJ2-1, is GAGVSQSPSNKVTEKGKDVELRCDPISGHTALYWYRQSLGQGLEFLIYFQGNSAPDKSGLPSDRFSAERTGGSVSTLTIQRTQQEDSAVYLCASSSGTSGSINEQFFGPGTRLTVL.

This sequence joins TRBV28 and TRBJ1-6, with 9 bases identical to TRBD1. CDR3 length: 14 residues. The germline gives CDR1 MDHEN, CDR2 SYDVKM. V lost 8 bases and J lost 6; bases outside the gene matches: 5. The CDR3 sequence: CASSRGQGNSPLHF. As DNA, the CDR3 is TGTGCCAGCTCAAGGGGACAGGGTAATTCACCCCTCCACTTT.

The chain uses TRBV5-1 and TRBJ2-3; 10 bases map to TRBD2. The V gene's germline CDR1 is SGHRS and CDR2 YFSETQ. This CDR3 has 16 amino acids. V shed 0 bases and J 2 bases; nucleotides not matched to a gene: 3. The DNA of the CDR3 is TGCGCCAGCAGCTTGGAAGGACTAGCGGTCACAGATACGCAGTATTTT. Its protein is CASSLEGLAVTDTQYF.

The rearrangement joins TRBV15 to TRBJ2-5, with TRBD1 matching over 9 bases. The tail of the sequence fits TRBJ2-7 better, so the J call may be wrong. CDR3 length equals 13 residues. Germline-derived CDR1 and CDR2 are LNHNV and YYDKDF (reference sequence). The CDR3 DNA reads TGTGCCACCAGACTCGGGACAGGGACCGAGCAGTACTTC. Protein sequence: CATRLGTGTEQYF.

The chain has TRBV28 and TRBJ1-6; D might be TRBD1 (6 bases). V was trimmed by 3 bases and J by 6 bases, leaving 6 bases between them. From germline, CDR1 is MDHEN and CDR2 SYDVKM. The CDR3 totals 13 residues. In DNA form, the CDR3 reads TGTGCCAGCAGTTTCAGGGGTAATTCACCCCTCCACTTT. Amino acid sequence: CASSFRGNSPLHF. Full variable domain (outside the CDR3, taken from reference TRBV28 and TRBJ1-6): DVKVTQSSRYLVKRTGEKVFLECVQDMDHENMFWYRQDPGLGLRLIYFSYDVKMKEKGDIPEGYSVSREKKERFSLILESASTNQTSMYLCASSFRGNSPLHFGNGTRLTVT.

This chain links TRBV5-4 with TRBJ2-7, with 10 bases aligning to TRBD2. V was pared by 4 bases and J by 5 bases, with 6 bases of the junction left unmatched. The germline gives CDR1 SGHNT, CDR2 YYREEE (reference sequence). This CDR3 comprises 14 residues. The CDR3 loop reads CASSPGTSENEQYF. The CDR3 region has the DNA TGTGCCAGCAGCCCGGGGACTAGCGAGAACGAGCAGTACTTC.

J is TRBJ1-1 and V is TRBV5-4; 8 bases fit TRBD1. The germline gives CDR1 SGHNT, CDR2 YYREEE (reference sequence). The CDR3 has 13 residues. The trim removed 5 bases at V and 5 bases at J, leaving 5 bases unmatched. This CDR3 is CASRLDRGTEAFF. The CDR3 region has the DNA TGTGCCAGCAGACTCGACAGGGGAACTGAAGCTTTCTTT.

CDR3 sequence reads: CASSPSRDSSYEQYF. CDR3 bases: TGTGCCAGCTCACCAAGCCGGGACAGCTCCTACGAGCAGTACTTC. The chain has TRBV18 and TRBJ2-7; 7 nucleotides agree with TRBD1. The J segment lost 0 bases and the V segment lost 2 bases, leaving 4 bases of the junction unmatched. Germline-derived CDR1 and CDR2 are KGHSH and LQKENI. The length of the CDR3 is 15 residues.

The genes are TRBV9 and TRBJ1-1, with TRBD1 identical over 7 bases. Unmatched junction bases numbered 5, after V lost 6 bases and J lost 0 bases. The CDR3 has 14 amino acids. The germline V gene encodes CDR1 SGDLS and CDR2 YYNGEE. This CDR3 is CASTPTGMNTEAFF. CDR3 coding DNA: TGTGCCAGCACCCCGACAGGGATGAACACTGAAGCTTTCTTT.

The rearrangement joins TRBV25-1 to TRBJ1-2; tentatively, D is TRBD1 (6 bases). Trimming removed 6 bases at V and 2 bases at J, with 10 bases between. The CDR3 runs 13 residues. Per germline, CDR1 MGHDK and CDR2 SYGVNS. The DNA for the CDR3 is TGTGCCAGCAGGGACAGACTGAACTATGGCTACACCTTC. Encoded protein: CASRDRLNYGYTF.

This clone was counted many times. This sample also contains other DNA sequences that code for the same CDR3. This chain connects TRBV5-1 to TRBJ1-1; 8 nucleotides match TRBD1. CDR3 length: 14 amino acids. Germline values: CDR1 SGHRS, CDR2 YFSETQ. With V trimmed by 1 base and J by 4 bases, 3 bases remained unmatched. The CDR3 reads CASSLTDRGTEAFF. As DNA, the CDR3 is TGCGCCAGCAGCTTGACTGACAGGGGCACTGAAGCTTTCTTT.

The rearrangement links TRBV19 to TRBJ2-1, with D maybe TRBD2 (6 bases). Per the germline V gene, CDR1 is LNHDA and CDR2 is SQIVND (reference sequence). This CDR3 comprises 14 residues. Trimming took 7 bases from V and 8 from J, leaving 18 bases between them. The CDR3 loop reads CASKWVGRTDEQFF. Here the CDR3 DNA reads TGTGCCAGTAAATGGGTCGGGAGAACAGATGAGCAGTTCTTC. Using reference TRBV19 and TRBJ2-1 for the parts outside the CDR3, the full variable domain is DGGITQSPKYLFRKEGQNVTLSCEQNLNHDAMYWYRQDPGQGLRLIYYSQIVNDFQKGDIAEGYSVSREKKESFPLTVTSAQKNPTAFYLCASKWVGRTDEQFFGPGTRLTVL.

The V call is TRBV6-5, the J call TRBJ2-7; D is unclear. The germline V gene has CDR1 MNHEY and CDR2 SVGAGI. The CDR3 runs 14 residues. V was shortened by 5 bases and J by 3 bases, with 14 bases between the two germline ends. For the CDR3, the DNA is TGTGCCAGCAGTGATTCGGCAGGCGTCTACGAGCAGTACTTC. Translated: CASSDSAGVYEQYF.

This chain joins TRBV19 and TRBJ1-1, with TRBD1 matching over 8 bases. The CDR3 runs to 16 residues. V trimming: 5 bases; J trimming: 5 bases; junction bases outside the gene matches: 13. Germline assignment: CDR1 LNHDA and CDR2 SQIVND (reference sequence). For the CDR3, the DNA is TGTGCCAGTAGTGAGGTGGGCAGGGGGCTTCGAACTGAAGCTTTCTTT. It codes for CASSEVGRGLRTEAFF.

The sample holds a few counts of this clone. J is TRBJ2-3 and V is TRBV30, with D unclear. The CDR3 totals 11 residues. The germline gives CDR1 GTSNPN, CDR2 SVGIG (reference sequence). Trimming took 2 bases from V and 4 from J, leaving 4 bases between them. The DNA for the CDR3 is TGTGCCTGGAGTCAGTCAGATACGCAGTATTTT. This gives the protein CAWSQSDTQYF.

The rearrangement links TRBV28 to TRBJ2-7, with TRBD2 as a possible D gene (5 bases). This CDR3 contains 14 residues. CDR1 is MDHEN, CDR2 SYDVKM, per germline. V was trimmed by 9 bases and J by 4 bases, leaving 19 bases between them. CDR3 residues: CASGSTRVGYEQYF. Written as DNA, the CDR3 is TGTGCCAGTGGTTCGACGAGGGTCGGATACGAGCAGTACTTC.

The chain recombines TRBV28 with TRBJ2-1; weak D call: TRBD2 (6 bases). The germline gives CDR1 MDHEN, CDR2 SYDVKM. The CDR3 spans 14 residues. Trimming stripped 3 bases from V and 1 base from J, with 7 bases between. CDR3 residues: CASSFGGSYNEQFF. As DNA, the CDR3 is TGTGCCAGCAGTTTCGGAGGGTCCTACAATGAGCAGTTCTTC.